The 11 T cell receptor beta chains given below trace back to one sample, sequenced in a study of T cells in Graves' hyperthyroidism and ophthalmopathy. Researchers amplified the TCR beta CDR3 regions from RNA transcripts. In the first-round RT-PCR of the TCR CDR3, the HTBI primer set was used. TCRdb itself ran the multiplex PCR reads through MiXCR, one entry per CDR3 protein. This table has 250,000 to 300,000 distinct CDR3 sequences, 13% to 15% appearing once. The sample comprised blood. The receptors stem from a woman aged 40-49 years with Graves' hyperthyroidism that later progressed to Graves' ophthalmopathy.

This clonotype was seen ten or more times. The chain couples TRBV5-1 to TRBJ2-7; 7 nucleotides align to TRBD2. Trimming at V came to 4 bases and at J to 0 bases, leaving 7 bases not matched to a gene. The CDR3 consists of 15 residues. Germline CDR1 and CDR2: SGHRS and YFSETQ. In DNA, the CDR3 is TGCGCCAGCAGCGTTCATAGCGGGCCCTCCTACGAGCAGTACTTC. Its translation is CASSVHSGPSYEQYF.

This clonotype was detected many times. The chain links TRBV30 to TRBJ2-5, with a possible D match to TRBD1 (6 bases). Trimming pared 0 bases from V and 4 bases from J, leaving 27 bases between. Germline values: CDR1 GTSNPN, CDR2 SVGIG (reference sequence). The CDR3 has 19 amino acids. CDR3 protein: CAWSVRGWERDKRGETQYF. Written as DNA, the CDR3 is TGTGCCTGGAGTGTGAGAGGGTGGGAACGGGACAAGAGGGGAGAGACCCAGTACTTC.

The chain recombines TRBV10-3 with TRBJ2-3; 7 bases match TRBD1. Germline V CDR1 and CDR2: ENHRY, SYGVKD. This CDR3 has 14 residues. V was pared by 4 bases and J by 4 bases, with 5 bases of the junction left unmatched. The DNA for the CDR3 is TGTGCCATCAGTGGAATGAGGGGGCCAGATACGCAGTATTTT. Translated: CAISGMRGPDTQYF.

A word on this clonotype: A read error may account for a junction end that differs from germline. The genes are TRBV11-2 and TRBJ2-4; the D is unclear. The CDR3 covers 17 residues. The germline V gene has CDR1 SGHAT and CDR2 FQNNGV. CDR3 DNA sequence: TGTGCCGGCAGCTTTTACCCTGGGTCCTTAGCCAAAAACATTCAGTACTTC. Translated, it gives CAGSFYPGSLAKNIQYF.

This clonotype was recorded many times. V gene TRBV27 combines with J gene TRBJ2-3; D is unclear. CDR3 length equals 16 residues. CDR1 and CDR2 (germline): MNHEY, SMNVEV (reference sequence). The V end was cut by 5 bases, the J end by 0 bases, with 15 bases between. The CDR3 DNA reads as TGTGCCAGCAGTACCGTTCAACCACCTAGCACAGATACGCAGTATTTT. It specifies CASSTVQPPSTDTQYF.

The table lists this clonotype with a few counts. The chain employs TRBV12-5 and TRBJ2-3; 11 bases align to TRBD2. Germline V gene sequence: CDR1 LGHNT, CDR2 FRNRAP. The CDR3 contains 18 residues. With V trimmed by 1 base and J by 3 bases, 9 bases remained unmatched. CDR3 nucleotide sequence: TGTGCTAGTGGTTTGGGTGGAATACTAGCGGGAGAAACAGATACGCAGTATTTT. This encodes CASGLGGILAGETDTQYF.

Ten or more counts support this clonotype. The V gene is TRBV6-6, the J gene TRBJ1-1; unclear D gene. V shed 0 bases and J shed 5 bases, with 10 bases lying between them. The germline gives CDR1 MNHNY, CDR2 SVGAGI (reference sequence). The CDR3 totals 14 residues. DNA of the CDR3: TGTGCCAGCAGTTACTCCGGGGTGGGAACTGAAGCTTTCTTT. This translates into CASSYSGVGTEAFF.

This clonotype was counted at least ten times. Here the CDR3 reads CSARGGGRVNSPLHF. CDR3 DNA sequence: TGCAGTGCTAGAGGAGGGGGGCGGGTAAATTCACCCCTCCACTTT. The chain is built from TRBV20-1 and TRBJ1-6; D possibly corresponds to TRBD1 (6 bases). CDR1 and CDR2 from the germline V gene are DFQATT and SNEGSKA (reference sequence). V was trimmed by 1 base and J by 7 bases, leaving 14 bases between them. This CDR3 contains 15 residues.

This clonotype showed up many times. V is TRBV6-1 and J is TRBJ2-5; tentatively, D is TRBD1 or TRBD2 (5 bases each). Germline CDR1 and CDR2: MNHNS and SASEGT. With 7 bases removed from V and 4 bases from J, the gap between germline ends came to 10 bases. This CDR3 spans 12 amino acids. CDR3 in amino acids: CASTGRGETQYF. In DNA form, the CDR3 reads TGTGCCAGCACGGGACGCGGAGAGACCCAGTACTTC.

This clonotype was picked up many times. This sequence joins TRBV7-8 and TRBJ2-5; D tentatively reads TRBD1 or TRBD2 (6 bases each). The V end was cut by 4 bases, the J end by 4 bases, with 16 bases between. This CDR3 contains 15 residues. Looked up from germline, CDR1 is SGHVS and CDR2 is FQNEAQ. The CDR3 protein is CASSSRTAGGETQYF. DNA for the CDR3: TGTGCCAGCAGCTCGCGGACAGCCGGGGGAGAGACCCAGTACTTC. Full variable domain (outside the CDR3, taken from reference TRBV7-8 and TRBJ2-5): GAGVSQSPRYKVAKRGQDVALRCDPISGHVSLFWYQQALGQGPEFLTYFQNEAQLDKSGLPSDRFFAERPEGSVSTLKIQRTQQEDSAVYLCASSSRTAGGETQYFGPGTRLLVL.

This clonotype was seen many times. V and J are TRBV27 and TRBJ2-1; perhaps TRBD2 as D (5 bases). CDR3 length: 15 residues. The germline V gene encodes CDR1 MNHEY and CDR2 SMNVEV (reference sequence). V lost 3 bases and J lost 3, with 12 bases in between. The CDR3 reads CASSFGSGNYNEQFF. The CDR3 DNA is TGTGCCAGCAGTTTTGGGAGCGGTAACTACAATGAGCAGTTCTTC.